These T cell receptor beta chains were read from a single sample in a study of blood T cell repertoires in COVID-19. Assay: immunoSEQ multiplex PCR; the TCRdb copy retains only in-frame clones and omits some. The sample consists of some 490,000 clones, 88% of them appearing once. Sequencing was carried out using PBMCs or T cells enriched from blood (not recorded which). The receptors were sampled from an older woman who had recovered from COVID-19. Each CDR3 is given with its conserved first and last residue. The D gene is left open where the match is weak. The size entry is marked missing in some rows and otherwise reads once, few, many or a size class.

CDR3 DNA	CDR3 protein	CDR3 length	clone size	J gene	D gene	V gene
TGCGCCAGCAGCTTGTCCATCCGGGACAGGAGCTACGAGCAGTACTTC	CASSLSIRDRSYEQYF	16	.	TRBJ2-7	TRBD1	TRBV5-1
TGTGCCAGCAGCTTAGGGGTGAACGAGCAGTACTTC	CASSLGVNEQYF	12	.	TRBJ2-7	.	TRBV5-6
TGCAGCGTTGACAGGGGGCCCGGGGAGCTGTTTTTT	CSVDRGPGELFF	12	.	TRBJ2-2	TRBD1	TRBV29-1
TGCGCCAGCAGTACTCACTTGAACACTGAAGCTTTCTTT	CASSTHLNTEAFF	13	.	TRBJ1-1	.	TRBV5-1
TGTGCCACCCAGGTTGGGACAGGGAAGGCCGATCAGCCCCAGCATTTT	CATQVGTGKADQPQHF	16	.	TRBJ1-5	TRBD1	TRBV10-3
TGTGCCAGCAGCTTAGACCCAGGCAACTATGGCTACACCTTC	CASSLDPGNYGYTF	14	.	TRBJ1-2	.	TRBV13
TGTGCCAGCAGCTTGCTGTTGAACACTGAAGCTTTCTTT	CASSLLLNTEAFF	13	few	TRBJ1-1	.	TRBV5-5
TGTGCCAGCAGCGTAGAAACAGGGTGGGGCACTGAAGCTTTCTTT	CASSVETGWGTEAFF	15	.	TRBJ1-1	.	TRBV9
TGTGCCAGCAGCTTAACAGGACGACGTCAGCCCCAGCATTTT	CASSLTGRRQPQHF	14	once	TRBJ1-5	.	TRBV11-2
TGTGCCTGGAGTTATGGACAGGGTGAAAATGAGCAGTTCTTC	CAWSYGQGENEQFF	14	.	TRBJ2-1	TRBD1	TRBV30
TGCGCCAGCAGTGAGTCGGACATTTATAGCAATCAGCCCCAGCATTTT	CASSESDIYSNQPQHF	16	.	TRBJ1-5	.	TRBV10-2
TGTGCCAGCAGCTCTCGGGTTGCCTACAATGAGCAGTTCTTC	CASSSRVAYNEQFF	14	.	TRBJ2-1	.	TRBV27
TGTGCCAGCAGTTTGACCCGCGGTTACAATGAGCAGTTCTTC	CASSLTRGYNEQFF	14	.	TRBJ2-1	.	TRBV27
TGTGCCAGCTCGTTGAACGAGGGAAGCTCTGGAAACACCATATATTTT	CASSLNEGSSGNTIYF	16	.	TRBJ1-3	.	TRBV18
TGTGCCAGCAGCAGCTCGAGGGCCGTTGAGCAGTTCTTC	CASSSSRAVEQFF	13	.	TRBJ2-1	.	TRBV11-2
TGTGCCAGCAGCGTCCCCTCCCTGTCGGAGCAGTTCTTC	CASSVPSLSEQFF	13	.	TRBJ2-1	.	TRBV9
TGTGCCATCAGTGGGGCGAATACCCCCGGCACCGGGGAGCTGTTTTTT	CAISGANTPGTGELFF	16	.	TRBJ2-2	.	TRBV10-3
TGTGCCAGCAGCCGACAGGGGGCAGCCACTGAAGCTTTCTTT	CASSRQGAATEAFF	14	.	TRBJ1-1	TRBD1	TRBV3-1/TRBV3-2
TGTGCCAGCAGCTTAGGACAGGGGAACACCGGGGAGCTGTTTTTT	CASSLGQGNTGELFF	15	few	TRBJ2-2	TRBD1	TRBV5-4
TGCGCCAGCAGCCCCTTCGGGGCAGATACGCAGTATTTT	CASSPFGADTQYF	13	once	TRBJ2-3	.	TRBV5-1
TGTGCCACCGAGGGGGCATTCTCTGGAAACACCATATATTTT	CATEGAFSGNTIYF	14	.	TRBJ1-3	TRBD1	TRBV25-1
TGCGCCAGCAGCTTGGTCGGGGGCTACGAGCAGTACTTC	CASSLVGGYEQYF	13	.	TRBJ2-7	.	TRBV5-1
TGTGCCAGCAGCCTTGGACAGGCGCCGGGGTACTTC	CASSLGQAPGYF	12	.	TRBJ2-4	TRBD1	TRBV5-6
TGTGCTAGCAAACAGGGGGAGGGCAATCAGCCCCAGCATTTT	CASKQGEGNQPQHF	14	.	TRBJ1-5	TRBD1	TRBV12-5
TGTGCCTGGAGTGTATGGCCGAACACTGAAGCTTTCTTT	CAWSVWPNTEAFF	13	.	TRBJ1-1	.	TRBV30
TGTGCCAGCAGCGCAGACAGGTCCACCGGGGAGCTGTTTTTT	CASSADRSTGELFF	14	once	TRBJ2-2	.	TRBV9
TGCAGCGTGATGCGGGGCAGGGGGCGACAGACCCAGTACTTC	CSVMRGRGRQTQYF	14	.	TRBJ2-5	TRBD1	TRBV29-1
TGTGCCATCAGTGAGAGGCGGGACGGCTACTATGGCTACACCTTC	CAISERRDGYYGYTF	15	.	TRBJ1-2	.	TRBV10-3
TGCGCCAGCAGCCAACCGAGCAGGGCAACTAATGAAAAACTGTTTTTT	CASSQPSRATNEKLFF	16	.	TRBJ1-4	.	TRBV4-1
TGTGCCAGCAGTCCGGGGCCCCAGCGGGGCACAGATACGCAGTATTTT	CASSPGPQRGTDTQYF	16	.	TRBJ2-3	.	TRBV27
TGCGCCAGCAGCTTAGGACAGGGGGCGCGGGGCTACACCTTC	CASSLGQGARGYTF	14	.	TRBJ1-2	TRBD1	TRBV5-1
TGCAGTGCTAGTTACCAGGGCCGTAGCACAGATACGCAGTATTTT	CSASYQGRSTDTQYF	15	.	TRBJ2-3	.	TRBV20-1
TGTGCCAGCAGTTTATCCGTCACAACGGGGGGCTCCTACGAGCAGTACTTC	CASSLSVTTGGSYEQYF	17	.	TRBJ2-7	TRBD2	TRBV27